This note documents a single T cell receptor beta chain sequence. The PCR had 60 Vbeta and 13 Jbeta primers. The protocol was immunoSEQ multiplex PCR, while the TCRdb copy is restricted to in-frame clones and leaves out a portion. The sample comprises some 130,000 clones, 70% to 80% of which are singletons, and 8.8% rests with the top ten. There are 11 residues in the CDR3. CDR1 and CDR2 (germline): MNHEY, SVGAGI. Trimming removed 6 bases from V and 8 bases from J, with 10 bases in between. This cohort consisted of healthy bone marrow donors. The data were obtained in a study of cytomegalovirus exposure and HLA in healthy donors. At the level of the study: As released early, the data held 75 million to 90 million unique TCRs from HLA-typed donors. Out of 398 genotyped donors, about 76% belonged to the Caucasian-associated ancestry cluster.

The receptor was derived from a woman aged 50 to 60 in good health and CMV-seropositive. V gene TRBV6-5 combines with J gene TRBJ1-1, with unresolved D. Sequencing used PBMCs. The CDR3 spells CASRREAEAFF. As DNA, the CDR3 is TGTGCCAGCAGGAGGGAAGCCGAAGCTTTCTTT.